This T cell receptor beta chain was captured in a study of identical twins. Broader study findings: Rather than following the same donors, the conclusions depended on cross-sectional statistical analysis.

TCRdb re-called the 5' RACE reads through MiXCR, storing one row per CDR3 protein. The table shows approximately 620,000 distinct CDR3 sequences, with approximately 9% occurring only once. In its sample, this clonotype was seen a few times. What it recognizes is unknown. Trimming cost V 8 bases and J 0 bases; bases outside gene matches: 6. The CDR3 spans 15 residues. These data were also reused for a study on yellow fever vaccine responses in identical twins.

The rearrangement uses TRBV12-3 or TRBV12-4 and TRBJ2-1; 8 nucleotides align to TRBD2. The origin of this receptor is a woman aged 18-30 years in good health. The material sequenced was PBMCs. CDR3 sequence: CASRGTSVSYNEQFF. The DNA for the CDR3 is TGTGCCAGCCGTGGGACTAGTGTCTCCTACAATGAGCAGTTCTTC.